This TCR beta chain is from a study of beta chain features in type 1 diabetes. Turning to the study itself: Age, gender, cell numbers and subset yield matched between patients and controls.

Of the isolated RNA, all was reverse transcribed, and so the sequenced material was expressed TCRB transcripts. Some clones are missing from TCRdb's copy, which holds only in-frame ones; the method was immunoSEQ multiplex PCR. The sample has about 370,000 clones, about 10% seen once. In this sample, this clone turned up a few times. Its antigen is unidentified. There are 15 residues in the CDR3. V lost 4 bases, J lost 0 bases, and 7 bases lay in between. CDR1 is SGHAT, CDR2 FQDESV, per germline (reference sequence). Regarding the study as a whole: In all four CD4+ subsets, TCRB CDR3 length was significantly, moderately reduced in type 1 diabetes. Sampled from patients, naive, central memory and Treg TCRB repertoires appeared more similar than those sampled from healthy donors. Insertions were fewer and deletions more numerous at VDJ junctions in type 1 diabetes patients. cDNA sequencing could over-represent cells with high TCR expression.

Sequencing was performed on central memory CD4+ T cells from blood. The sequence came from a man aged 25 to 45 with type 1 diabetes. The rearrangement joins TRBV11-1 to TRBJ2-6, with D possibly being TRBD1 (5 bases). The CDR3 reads CASSSQVSGANVLTF. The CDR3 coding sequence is TGTGCCAGCAGCTCACAGGTCTCTGGGGCCAACGTCCTGACTTTC. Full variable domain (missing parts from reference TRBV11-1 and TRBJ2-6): EAEVAQSPRYKITEKSQAVAFWCDPISGHATLYWYRQILGQGPELLVQFQDESVVDDSQLPKDRFSAERLKGVDSTLKIQPAELGDSAMYLCASSSQVSGANVLTFGAGSRLTVL.